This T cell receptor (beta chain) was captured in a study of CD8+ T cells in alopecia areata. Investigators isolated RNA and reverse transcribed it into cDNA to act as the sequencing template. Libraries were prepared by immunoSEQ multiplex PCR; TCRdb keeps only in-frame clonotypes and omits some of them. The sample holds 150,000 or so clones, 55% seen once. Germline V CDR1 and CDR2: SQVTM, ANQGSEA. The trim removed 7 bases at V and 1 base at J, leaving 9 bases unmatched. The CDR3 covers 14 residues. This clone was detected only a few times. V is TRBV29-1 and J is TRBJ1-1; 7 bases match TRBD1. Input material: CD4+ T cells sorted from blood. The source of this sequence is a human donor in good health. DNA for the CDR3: TGCAGCGCCTCGTTGGGACAGAAGAACACTGAAGCTTTCTTT. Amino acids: CSASLGQKNTEAFF.